These T cell receptor beta chains were read from a single sample in a study of siplizumab effects on memory and regulatory T cells. Measured with immunoSEQ multiplex PCR; TCRdb has only the in-frame clones, and not every one. Altogether roughly 100,000 clones are present, nearly 95% being singletons, with the ten largest covering around 12%. Material for sequencing was non-Treg CD4+ T cells sorted from blood. The receptors stem from a human donor in good health. The CDR3 runs from the conserved cysteine through the conserved F or W. D genes are given only for firm matches.

CDR3 length,V gene,J gene,D gene,CDR3 protein,CDR3 DNA
13,TRBV30,TRBJ1-2,NA,CAWSVRVEGGYTF,TGTGCCTGGAGTGTCCGGGTTGAAGGTGGCTACACCTTC
16,TRBV10-3,TRBJ2-3,NA,CAISESFNSGTDTQYF,TGTGCCATCAGTGAGTCGTTCAACAGTGGCACAGATACGCAGTATTTT
17,TRBV28,TRBJ1-2,TRBD1,CASSLLTGGSPTGGYTF,TGTGCCAGCAGTTTACTAACAGGGGGTAGCCCCACGGGTGGCTACACCTTC
13,TRBV7-8,TRBJ2-3,NA,CASSLVSTDTQYF,TGTGCCAGCAGCTTAGTGTCCACAGATACGCAGTATTTT
16,TRBV5-6,TRBJ2-1,NA,CASSLAGTRSYNEQFF,TGTGCCAGCAGCTTGGCTGGGACCCGCTCCTACAATGAGCAGTTCTTC
13,TRBV2,TRBJ2-5,NA,CASSEGIQETQYF,TGTGCCAGCAGTGAGGGGATACAAGAGACCCAGTACTTC
12,TRBV5-1,TRBJ1-2,NA,CASSLADHGYTF,TGCGCCAGCAGCTTGGCCGACCATGGCTACACCTTC
13,TRBV30,TRBJ1-2,NA,CAWRGQGNYGYTF,TGTGCCTGGAGGGGGCAGGGGAACTATGGCTACACCTTC
18,TRBV25-1,TRBJ2-6,TRBD1,CASSDRQGAPSGANVLTF,TGTGCCAGCAGTGATCGACAGGGGGCCCCCTCTGGGGCCAACGTCCTGACTTTC
15,TRBV19,TRBJ2-5,TRBD1,CASSPRDRGKETQYF,TGTGCCAGTAGCCCCAGGGACAGGGGAAAAGAGACCCAGTACTTC
14,TRBV6-1,TRBJ2-3,NA,CASSEEGRRDTQYF,TGTGCCAGCAGTGAAGAGGGTAGGCGGGATACGCAGTATTTT
14,TRBV7-3,TRBJ2-7,NA,CASSLSGVTYEQYF,TGTGCCAGCAGCTTATCCGGGGTCACCTACGAGCAGTACTTC
16,TRBV7-9,TRBJ2-2,NA,CASSPPELINTGELFF,TGTGCCAGCAGCCCCCCCGAACTTATAAACACCGGGGAGCTGTTTTTT
13,TRBV7-9,TRBJ1-2,NA,CASSLDPFSGYTF,TGTGCCAGCAGCTTAGATCCTTTTTCTGGCTACACCTTC
17,TRBV7-2,TRBJ1-5,NA,CASSLFSWTVGNQPQHF,TGTGCCAGCAGCTTATTTTCCTGGACAGTGGGGAATCAGCCCCAGCATTTT
13,TRBV29-1,TRBJ2-5,NA,CSPKNFAKETQYF,TGCAGCCCAAAAAACTTTGCGAAAGAGACCCAGTACTTC
13,TRBV12-5,TRBJ2-2,NA,CASGPGSTGELFF,TGTGCTAGTGGTCCCGGTAGTACCGGGGAGCTGTTTTTT
14,TRBV28,TRBJ2-1,NA,CASSFTGEYNEQFF,TGTGCCAGCAGTTTTACGGGAGAGTACAATGAGCAGTTCTTC
11,TRBV11-3,TRBJ2-3,NA,CASSLTDTQYF,TGTGCCAGCAGCCTCACAGATACGCAGTATTTT
13,TRBV7-9,TRBJ1-2,NA,CASTGRGFYGYTF,TGTGCCAGCACCGGGCGCGGTTTCTATGGCTACACCTTC
13,TRBV2,TRBJ1-1,TRBD1,CASNRQGQGEAFF,TGTGCCAGCAATAGACAGGGACAGGGCGAAGCTTTCTTT
14,TRBV29-1,TRBJ1-4,TRBD1,CSAGQGPTNEKLFF,TGCAGCGCCGGACAGGGGCCAACTAATGAAAAACTGTTTTTT